The 30 T cell receptor beta chains below were found in one sample sequenced in a study of naive and memory T cell subsets (TCRdb year 2017). General conclusions and limits of the study: A few larger clonotypes were present in naive repertoires, especially CD8 naive repertoires, and these clonotypes were possibly memory cells re-expressing CD45RA.

Libraries were built with UMI-ligation and nested PCR. Sequencing used an Illumina MiSeq. To cover both TRBC1 and TRBC2, the beta constant-region primer consisted of an equimolar mix of two oligonucleotides. The ligated cDNA went through four rounds of PCR with nested alpha and beta constant-region primers together with the SP2 primer. The raw public reads went through TCRdb reprocessing: fastp at Q25, MiXCR clone calling, in-frame beta chains kept. A single entry per CDR3 protein holds the most common genes and DNA from its merged rows. In all, the sample holds 150,000 or so distinct CDR3 sequences, and 22% of those were seen once. Over 0.09% of the sample goes to the ten largest clones. Their recognized antigens are unknown. The sequenced sample consisted of naive CD4+ T cells from blood. The cell subset or site tag for this specimen amounts to: naive T cells, CD45RA high CD27+. The receptor set was obtained from a human donor in good health.

This clonotype came up a few times. The chain combines TRBV28 with TRBJ2-3; 9 nucleotides match TRBD1. The CDR3 consists of 17 residues. CDR1 and CDR2 from the germline V gene are MDHEN and SYDVKM. V was clipped by 5 bases and J by 6 bases; unmatched bases: 15. CDR3 residues: CASSPILQGAGGDTQYF. The CDR3 DNA follows: TGTGCCAGCAGTCCGATTCTACAGGGGGCGGGTGGGGATACGCAGTATTTT.

In regard to this clonotype: The germline gene is not matched at one end of the junction; a read error may be the cause. This chain connects TRBV28 to TRBJ2-7, with D possibly being TRBD1 or TRBD2 (5 bases each). The CDR3 has 16 amino acids. Germline V gene data show CDR1 as MDHEN and CDR2 as SYDVKM. The CDR3 nucleotides read TGTGCCAGCAGTTCCCCTCGGGGCTTCCAAATCTACGCGCAGTACTTC. Translating it yields CASSSPRGFQIYAQYF.

The rearrangement uses TRBV27 and TRBJ2-7; D unresolved. Per germline, CDR1 MNHEY and CDR2 SMNVEV (reference sequence). V lost 8 bases and J 0 bases, leaving 14 bases between the germline ends. CDR3 length: 14 residues. The CDR3 reads CASRRGGSSYEQYF. The DNA for the CDR3 is TGTGCCAGCCGTCGAGGTGGAAGCTCCTACGAGCAGTACTTC.

This clonotype has more than one count but fewer than ten. The rearrangement links TRBV5-1 to TRBJ1-6, with a tentative D call TRBD1 (5 bases). The ends were cut back, 4 bases at V and 5 bases at J, with 10 bases in the middle. The V gene's germline CDR1 is SGHRS and CDR2 YFSETQ. The CDR3 runs to 14 residues. The CDR3 sequence: CASSHDSNNSPLHF. The CDR3 bases are TGCGCCAGCAGCCATGACAGTAATAATTCACCCCTCCACTTT.

This clonotype was seen a few times. The chain uses TRBV7-2 and TRBJ2-3; a weak D match, TRBD2 (6 bases). This CDR3 has 15 amino acids. V lost 1 base and J 5 bases, leaving 13 bases between the germline ends. Germline values: CDR1 SGHTA, CDR2 FQGNSA. The chain's CDR3 is CASSLGGEILDTQYF. The DNA for the CDR3 is TGTGCCAGCAGCTTAGGCGGGGAAATACTAGATACGCAGTATTTT.

This clonotype was seen ten or more times. V is TRBV29-1 and J is TRBJ2-7; a weak D match, TRBD2 (7 bases). Germline CDR1 reads SQVTM; CDR2 reads ANQGSEA. Trimming took 4 bases from V and 6 from J, leaving 28 bases between them. The CDR3 is made up of 17 amino acids. CDR3 sequence reads: CSVGGGGLARGSAEQYF. In DNA, the CDR3 is TGCAGCGTTGGCGGGGGCGGACTCGCCAGAGGGTCTGCCGAGCAGTACTTC.

The rearrangement joins TRBV18 to TRBJ2-1; maybe TRBD2 (6 bases). Germline CDR1 reads KGHSH; CDR2 reads LQKENI. V was pared by 2 bases and J by 1 base, with 15 bases between. The CDR3 runs to 17 residues. The CDR3 DNA sequence: TGTGCCAGCTCACCAAAGAATTCGGGAGCGTCCTACAATGAGCAGTTCTTC. Protein: CASSPKNSGASYNEQFF.

The chain couples TRBV6-6 to TRBJ2-5; 14 bases line up with TRBD2. Germline lookup yields CDR1 MNHNY and CDR2 SVGAGI (reference sequence). This CDR3 has 15 residues. J lost 5 bases, V lost 8 bases, and 7 bases had no gene match. CDR3 DNA: TGTGCCAGCGAGACTAGCGGGAGGGCCGGGGAGACCCAGTACTTC. Residues: CASETSGRAGETQYF.

Only a few counts were recorded for this clonotype. This sequence joins TRBV6-2 or TRBV6-3 and TRBJ1-5; no reliable D call. CDR1 MNHEY and CDR2 SVGEGT come from the germline V gene. Trimming stripped 6 bases from V and 2 bases from J, with 14 bases between. The length of the CDR3 is 15 residues. The CDR3 DNA is TGTGCCAGCAGACCATCGGGGATGGGCAATCAGCCCCAGCATTTT. This sequence encodes CASRPSGMGNQPQHF.

This clonotype occurred many times. The chain combines TRBV7-6 with TRBJ2-7; D ambiguous. Between the trimmed V and J ends, which lost 1 base and 2 bases, there was a span of 6 bases. The germline V gene encodes CDR1 SGHVS and CDR2 FNYEAQ. The CDR3 loop spans 13 amino acids. The DNA of the CDR3 is TGTGCCAGCAGCTTAGGTCGGACCTACGAGCAGTACTTC. Encoded protein: CASSLGRTYEQYF.

This clonotype was seen only once. The rearrangement joins TRBV4-3 to TRBJ2-7; no definite D call. In germline, CDR1 is LGHNA, CDR2 YSLEER. The CDR3 extends over 14 amino acids. V dropped 0 bases and J dropped 2 bases, with 8 bases sitting between them. CDR3: CASSQEARTYEQYF. The CDR3 coding sequence is TGCGCCAGCAGCCAAGAAGCCAGAACCTACGAGCAGTACTTC.

This clonotype has just a few counts. The chain recombines TRBV20-1 with TRBJ2-2; possibly TRBD1 or TRBD2 for D (6 bases each). V was shortened by 4 bases and J by 8 bases, with 17 bases between the two germline ends. Looked up from germline, CDR1 is DFQATT and CDR2 is SNEGSKA (reference sequence). The CDR3 runs to 14 residues. The chain's CDR3 is CSAIRDGGAGELFF. As DNA, the CDR3 is TGCAGTGCTATCCGGGACGGGGGCGCGGGGGAGCTGTTTTTT.

A few counts support this clonotype. The chain carries TRBV12-5 and TRBJ1-1; D not certain. The CDR3 length is 11 residues. Germline CDR1 and CDR2: LGHNT and FRNRAP. V was shortened by 7 bases and J by 3 bases, with 6 bases between the two germline ends. For the CDR3, the DNA is TGTGCTAGTGCCGAGCACACTGAAGCTTTCTTT. Its protein is CASAEHTEAFF.

V is TRBV27 and J is TRBJ1-2, with a possible D match to TRBD1 (5 bases). Per the germline V gene, CDR1 is MNHEY and CDR2 is SMNVEV (reference sequence). V was cut by 5 bases and J by 3 bases, with 22 bases left in between. The CDR3 sequence is 17 residues long. The DNA for the CDR3 is TGTGCCAGCAGTCCATTTCAGCCGGGGCGGGGGGACTATGGCTACACCTTC. It yields the protein CASSPFQPGRGDYGYTF.

This chain joins TRBV7-2 and TRBJ1-5, with TRBD1 as a possible D gene (6 bases). The ends were cut back, 5 bases at V and 4 bases at J, with 18 bases in the middle. The CDR3 covers 16 residues. The germline CDR1 and CDR2 sequences are SGHTA and FQGNSA. CDR3 region: CASSPRMTDRNQPQHF. The CDR3 DNA is TGTGCCAGCAGCCCGAGAATGACCGACAGGAATCAGCCCCAGCATTTT.

In its sample, this clonotype was seen many times. The chain recombines TRBV18 with TRBJ2-6; D gene unclear. The CDR3 contains 18 residues. Germline CDR1 and CDR2: KGHSH and LQKENI. V was cut by 4 bases and J by 2 bases, with 18 bases left in between. The CDR3 bases are TGTGCCAGCTCACATTTCCCCACCCCAACAGCTGGGGCCAACGTCCTGACTTTC. Amino acid sequence: CASSHFPTPTAGANVLTF.

This clonotype was seen a few times. The gene calls are TRBV5-1 and TRBJ2-1; D gene uncertain. The CDR3 sequence is 16 residues long. The V gene's germline CDR1 is SGHRS and CDR2 YFSETQ. Deletions cut 4 bases from V and 4 bases from J, with 18 bases between. The CDR3: CASSVRPDPIYNEQFF. The CDR3 DNA follows: TGCGCCAGCAGCGTGAGGCCAGACCCGATTTACAATGAGCAGTTCTTC.

At least ten counts were recorded for this clonotype. The V and J genes are TRBV6-6 and TRBJ2-7, with 9 bases aligning to TRBD2. V gave up 6 bases and J gave up 5 bases; unmatched junction bases: 8. The germline V gene encodes CDR1 MNHNY and CDR2 SVGAGI (reference sequence). The CDR3 extends over 14 amino acids. The CDR3 loop reads CASSTLAGLDEQYF. In DNA, the CDR3 is TGTGCCAGCAGCACACTAGCGGGTTTAGACGAGCAGTACTTC.

This clonotype turned up a few times. This chain links TRBV29-1 with TRBJ2-3; D is possibly TRBD1 (6 bases). The CDR3 has 17 residues. Trimming removed 5 bases from V and 1 base from J, with 22 bases in between. The germline gives CDR1 SQVTM, CDR2 ANQGSEA. Written as DNA, the CDR3 is TGCAGCGTTCCTAAGATGAAAACAGGGTCGCGCACAGATACGCAGTATTTT. Residues: CSVPKMKTGSRTDTQYF.

CDR3 sequence reads: CSGIRNTGELFF. The DNA of the CDR3 is TGCAGCGGCATCAGGAACACCGGGGAGCTGTTTTTT. The chain recombines TRBV29-1 with TRBJ2-2; no reliable D call. Trimming cost V 7 bases and J 1 base, with 7 bases left between them. The CDR3 runs to 12 residues. Germline CDR1 SQVTM, CDR2 ANQGSEA.

This clonotype was observed a handful of times. The gene calls are TRBV7-6 and TRBJ2-3, with D possibly matching TRBD2 (6 bases). V was shortened by 5 bases and J by 2 bases, with 14 bases between the two germline ends. CDR3 length: 15 residues. CDR1 and CDR2 (germline): SGHVS, FNYEAQ. The CDR3 loop reads CASSLFREITDTQYF. CDR3 DNA sequence: TGTGCCAGCAGCCTATTCCGGGAGATCACAGATACGCAGTATTTT. Full variable domain (remainder filled in from reference TRBV7-6 and TRBJ2-3): GAGVSQSPRYKVTKRGQDVALRCDPISGHVSLYWYRQALGQGPEFLTYFNYEAQQDKSGLPNDRFSAERPEGSISTLTIQRTEQRDSAMYRCASSLFREITDTQYFGPGTRLTVL.

This clonotype was seen only a few times. The J gene is TRBJ1-1, the V gene TRBV12-3 or TRBV12-4, with a possible D match to TRBD1 (5 bases). This CDR3 has 16 residues. With 3 bases removed from V and 0 bases from J, the gap between germline ends came to 14 bases. As DNA, the CDR3 is TGTGCCAGCAGTTTTAACGCAGGGCTATTGAACACTGAAGCTTTCTTT. It specifies CASSFNAGLLNTEAFF.

The V call is TRBV28, the J call TRBJ2-4; D is perhaps TRBD2 (5 bases). Trimming cost V 2 bases and J 10 bases, with 18 bases left between them. CDR1 MDHEN and CDR2 SYDVKM come from the germline V gene. The CDR3 consists of 15 residues. The CDR3 spells CASSLGSTATRIQYF. The CDR3 nucleotides are TGTGCCAGCAGTTTAGGGTCTACAGCTACTAGAATTCAGTACTTC.

As concerns this clonotype: A much larger clone differs by one base, so this may be a read error. The chain joins TRBV14 to TRBJ1-1; D remains unclear. This CDR3 spans 11 amino acids. V lost 3 bases to trimming and J lost 2 bases, with 1 base between them. Germline values: CDR1 SGHDN, CDR2 FVKESK. This CDR3 reads CASSHNTEAFF. The CDR3 DNA sequence: TGTGCCAGCAGCCACAACACTGAAGCTTTCTTT. Together with reference TRBV14 and TRBJ1-1, the CDR3 gives the full variable domain: EAGVTQFPSHSVIEKGQTVTLRCDPISGHDNLYWYRRVMGKEIKFLLHFVKESKQDESGMPNNRFLAERTGGTYSTLKVQPAELEDSGVYFCASSHNTEAFFGQGTRLTVV.

The chain links TRBV20-1 to TRBJ2-1; 7 nucleotides align to TRBD1. Germline CDR1 DFQATT, CDR2 SNEGSKA (reference sequence). The CDR3 has 17 residues. The V gene end was trimmed by 6 bases and the J gene end by 1 base; junction bases not matched to a gene: 15. In DNA, the CDR3 is TGCAGTGCCCGCTCAGGATTACAGGGGCATTCCTACAATGAGCAGTTCTTC. Its protein product is CSARSGLQGHSYNEQFF.

The rearrangement joins TRBV29-1 to TRBJ1-2; D gene ambiguous. Germline CDR1 reads SQVTM; CDR2 reads ANQGSEA. V shed 3 bases and J shed 8 bases, with 16 bases lying between them. This CDR3 contains 13 residues. The CDR3 here is CSVDTWVFSGYTF. The CDR3 nucleotides read TGCAGCGTTGATACCTGGGTTTTCTCGGGCTACACCTTC. Using reference TRBV29-1 and TRBJ1-2 for the parts outside the CDR3, the full variable domain is SAVISQKPSRDICQRGTSLTIQCQVDSQVTMMFWYRQQPGQSLTLIATANQGSEATYESGFVIDKFPISRPNLTFSTLTVSNMSPEDSSIYLCSVDTWVFSGYTFGSGTRLTVV.

The V gene is TRBV2, the J gene TRBJ2-2; 9 bases line up with TRBD1. The CDR3 loop spans 15 amino acids. Trimming removed 4 bases from V and 5 bases from J; junction bases left unmatched: 5. Germline loops: CDR1 SNHLY, CDR2 FYNNEI. The CDR3 sequence: CASSVSTGGTGELFF. The CDR3 coding sequence is TGTGCCAGCAGTGTATCGACAGGGGGGACCGGGGAGCTGTTTTTT.

The rearrangement uses TRBV20-1 and TRBJ2-1, with no clear D. Between the trimmed V and J ends, which lost 6 bases and 7 bases, there was a span of 10 bases. The CDR3 covers 11 residues. The V gene's germline CDR1 is DFQATT and CDR2 SNEGSKA (reference sequence). Written as DNA, the CDR3 is TGCAGTGCATCCGGGCGGAATGAGCAGTTCTTC. Its protein is CSASGRNEQFF.

The V call is TRBV3-1, the J call TRBJ1-4; D might be TRBD1 (5 bases). V was pared by 5 bases and J by 8 bases, with 18 bases between. The CDR3 runs to 15 residues. CDR1 is LGHDT and CDR2 is YNNKEL in the germline V gene (reference sequence). The CDR3, as DNA: TGTGCCAGCAGCAAGACGACAGACTATGTGGAAAAACTGTTTTTT. Amino acids: CASSKTTDYVEKLFF.

This chain uses TRBV3-1 with TRBJ2-1; D might be TRBD2 (5 bases). V was trimmed by 0 bases and J by 10 bases, leaving 13 bases between them. This CDR3 region has 14 residues. Germline V gives CDR1 LGHDT, CDR2 YNNKEL (reference sequence). The CDR3 loop reads CASSQDTRIQEQFF. CDR3 DNA: TGTGCCAGCAGCCAAGATACTAGGATTCAGGAGCAGTTCTTC.